Described below is a single T cell receptor (beta chain) sequence and its context. The ends were cut back, 6 bases at V and 4 bases at J, with 15 bases in the middle. The CDR3 is 14 residues long. These data come from a study of CD8 T cells in ankylosing spondylitis. TCRdb ran MiXCR on the 5' RACE reads and lists one entry per CDR3 protein. This sample has just under 350,000 distinct CDR3 sequences, with roughly 14% found just once. Sequencing was carried out using blood, either unsorted or a sorted T cell fraction (not recorded which). The chain joins TRBV12-3 or TRBV12-4 to TRBJ1-2, with D maybe TRBD1 (5 bases). This sequence was found in a male donor with ankylosing spondylitis or in good health (not recorded which). CDR3 sequence reads: CASSLTPGLYGYTF. Here the CDR3 DNA reads TGTGCCAGCAGCCTAACCCCAGGGCTCTATGGCTACACCTTC.